These T cell receptor beta chains were read from a single sample in a study of T cell responses to AZD1222 COVID-19 vaccine. Generated by immunoSEQ multiplex PCR, the TCRdb table keeps only in-frame clones and is missing some. The sample holds roughly 65,000 clones, 75% to 90% seen once. This specimen was peripheral blood, taken 28 days after the second AZD1222 dose. These receptors all stem from an adult who received the AZD1222 COVID-19 vaccine. Each CDR3 is given with its conserved first and last residue. The D gene is left open where the match is weak. Size is omitted from some rows. Given values are once, few, many or a class for expanded clones.

d_call: TRBD1
j_call: TRBJ1-5
clone_size: NA
v_call: TRBV6-5
cdr3_aa: CASSSDRGKPQHF

d_call: NA
j_call: TRBJ2-3
clone_size: NA
v_call: TRBV24-1
cdr3_aa: CATSGSGSTQYF

d_call: NA
j_call: TRBJ1-1
clone_size: NA
v_call: TRBV27
cdr3_aa: CASSFDFRTTEAFF

d_call: NA
j_call: TRBJ1-1
clone_size: few
v_call: TRBV7-2
cdr3_aa: CASSLNGGVNTEAFF

d_call: NA
j_call: TRBJ1-1
clone_size: NA
v_call: TRBV5-4
cdr3_aa: CASSFFGGNTEAFF

d_call: TRBD1
j_call: TRBJ1-5
clone_size: NA
v_call: TRBV30
cdr3_aa: CAWSATGGVLALQPQHF

d_call: NA
j_call: TRBJ2-1
clone_size: NA
v_call: TRBV5-4
cdr3_aa: CASSLGSSLSSYNEQFF

d_call: TRBD1
j_call: TRBJ2-1
clone_size: NA
v_call: TRBV7-8
cdr3_aa: CASSRVTGGAWNEQFF

d_call: TRBD2
j_call: TRBJ2-3
clone_size: NA
v_call: TRBV7-8
cdr3_aa: CASSFWTSGGRGKTDTQYF

d_call: NA
j_call: TRBJ2-2
clone_size: NA
v_call: TRBV5-6
cdr3_aa: CASSNPYRVGGELFF

d_call: NA
j_call: TRBJ1-1
clone_size: once
v_call: TRBV4-1
cdr3_aa: CASSEYRDTEAFF

d_call: NA
j_call: TRBJ2-7
clone_size: NA
v_call: TRBV7-2
cdr3_aa: CASSFRSRGWYEQYF

d_call: NA
j_call: TRBJ2-7
clone_size: few
v_call: TRBV27
cdr3_aa: CASSPSRAYEQYF

d_call: NA
j_call: TRBJ2-7
clone_size: NA
v_call: TRBV18
cdr3_aa: CASSARDTPAEQYF

d_call: NA
j_call: TRBJ1-2
clone_size: NA
v_call: TRBV9
cdr3_aa: CASSVAPDKANYGYTF

d_call: NA
j_call: TRBJ1-2
clone_size: few
v_call: TRBV5-5
cdr3_aa: CASSFLVGYGYTF

d_call: NA
j_call: TRBJ2-1
clone_size: once
v_call: TRBV12-3/TRBV12-4
cdr3_aa: CASTDNNEQFF

d_call: NA
j_call: TRBJ1-1
clone_size: NA
v_call: TRBV19
cdr3_aa: CASSLSISGTEAFF

d_call: NA
j_call: TRBJ2-7
clone_size: NA
v_call: TRBV19
cdr3_aa: CASSVGGTYEQYF

d_call: NA
j_call: TRBJ1-1
clone_size: NA
v_call: TRBV11-2
cdr3_aa: CASSPGPDTEAFF

d_call: TRBD2
j_call: TRBJ2-3
clone_size: NA
v_call: TRBV4-1
cdr3_aa: CASSPVAGRFRDTQYF

d_call: TRBD1
j_call: TRBJ2-3
clone_size: NA
v_call: TRBV4-1
cdr3_aa: CASSQEGTGGGTDTQYF

d_call: NA
j_call: TRBJ1-4
clone_size: NA
v_call: TRBV2
cdr3_aa: CASSDTVGNEKLFF

d_call: NA
j_call: TRBJ1-5
clone_size: NA
v_call: TRBV19
cdr3_aa: CASSPQGSNQPQHF

d_call: NA
j_call: TRBJ1-2
clone_size: NA
v_call: TRBV4-1
cdr3_aa: CASSQASGGAYGYTF

d_call: NA
j_call: TRBJ2-7
clone_size: few
v_call: TRBV5-1
cdr3_aa: CASSTLGSEQYF

d_call: TRBD2
j_call: TRBJ2-1
clone_size: NA
v_call: TRBV5-1
cdr3_aa: CASSLPTAGEGLTQNEQFF

d_call: NA
j_call: TRBJ1-4
clone_size: NA
v_call: TRBV12-3/TRBV12-4
cdr3_aa: CASSTMAEKLFF

d_call: NA
j_call: TRBJ2-1
clone_size: NA
v_call: TRBV5-4
cdr3_aa: CASSLSTTRTYNEQFF

d_call: NA
j_call: TRBJ1-1
clone_size: NA
v_call: TRBV5-1
cdr3_aa: CASSLIGAGLEAFF

d_call: NA
j_call: TRBJ2-3
clone_size: few
v_call: TRBV5-1
cdr3_aa: CASSLGDPTDTQYF

d_call: TRBD1
j_call: TRBJ1-5
clone_size: NA
v_call: TRBV6-5
cdr3_aa: CASSSRDRGNQPQHF

d_call: NA
j_call: TRBJ2-5
clone_size: NA
v_call: TRBV20-1
cdr3_aa: CSASRPPGETQYF

d_call: NA
j_call: TRBJ2-7
clone_size: NA
v_call: TRBV6-2/TRBV6-3
cdr3_aa: CASSYSTGGGYEQYF

d_call: NA
j_call: TRBJ2-2
clone_size: NA
v_call: TRBV6-5
cdr3_aa: CASRDSNTGELFF

d_call: TRBD1
j_call: TRBJ1-1
clone_size: NA
v_call: TRBV11-3
cdr3_aa: CASSLVQQGVAEAFF

d_call: NA
j_call: TRBJ1-5
clone_size: NA
v_call: TRBV6-5
cdr3_aa: CASTSGGGGQPQHF

d_call: TRBD1
j_call: TRBJ2-3
clone_size: NA
v_call: TRBV6-5
cdr3_aa: CASSYGTGHTDTQYF

d_call: TRBD2
j_call: TRBJ2-3
clone_size: NA
v_call: TRBV15
cdr3_aa: CATSRAPGLADTQYF

d_call: NA
j_call: TRBJ1-1
clone_size: NA
v_call: TRBV4-2
cdr3_aa: CASSHGDRLNTEAFF

d_call: NA
j_call: TRBJ2-1
clone_size: once
v_call: TRBV12-3/TRBV12-4
cdr3_aa: CASSLGYGNEQFF

d_call: TRBD1
j_call: TRBJ2-1
clone_size: few
v_call: TRBV2
cdr3_aa: CASRGQGENEQFF

d_call: TRBD1
j_call: TRBJ1-1
clone_size: NA
v_call: TRBV5-1
cdr3_aa: CASSPRGRSTEAFF

d_call: TRBD2
j_call: TRBJ2-3
clone_size: NA
v_call: TRBV7-9
cdr3_aa: CASSPSGSLTDTQYF

d_call: TRBD1
j_call: TRBJ2-4
clone_size: NA
v_call: TRBV18
cdr3_aa: CASSPLPVRTGARLAKNIQYF

d_call: TRBD1
j_call: TRBJ1-1
clone_size: NA
v_call: TRBV10-3
cdr3_aa: CAIRIQGGPEAFF

d_call: TRBD1
j_call: TRBJ2-6
clone_size: NA
v_call: TRBV10-3
cdr3_aa: CAIEDRVSGANVLTF

d_call: NA
j_call: TRBJ1-1
clone_size: NA
v_call: TRBV11-3
cdr3_aa: CASSPGHYLNTEAFF

d_call: NA
j_call: TRBJ1-2
clone_size: NA
v_call: TRBV5-1
cdr3_aa: CASSPQGGNYGYTF

d_call: NA
j_call: TRBJ2-1
clone_size: once
v_call: TRBV6-5
cdr3_aa: CASSRGAFDEQFF

d_call: NA
j_call: TRBJ1-2
clone_size: NA
v_call: TRBV5-4
cdr3_aa: CASSLDTPNYGYTF

d_call: NA
j_call: TRBJ1-1
clone_size: NA
v_call: TRBV12-3/TRBV12-4
cdr3_aa: CASLRADTEAFF

d_call: NA
j_call: TRBJ1-2
clone_size: NA
v_call: TRBV10-3
cdr3_aa: CAISESVTGVYGYTF

d_call: TRBD2
j_call: TRBJ2-4
clone_size: NA
v_call: TRBV3-1/TRBV3-2
cdr3_aa: CASSQVASGGVAKNIQYF